The 6 T cell receptor beta chains below were found in one sample sequenced in a study of response to subunit inactivated influenza vaccine. TCRdb fed the RT-PCR reads into MiXCR, producing one record per CDR3 protein. Among almost 250,000 distinct CDR3 sequences listed, 10% to 15% were seen once. This specimen consisted of non-naive T cells sorted from PBMCs, obtained less than 15 days before vaccination. The receptors were gathered from a man over 45 who received an inactivated influenza vaccine.

Many counts were recorded for this clonotype. V is TRBV7-2 and J is TRBJ2-1; D possibly matches TRBD1 or TRBD2 (5 bases each). Germline loops: CDR1 SGHTA, CDR2 FQGNSA. The CDR3 has 14 amino acids. V dropped 3 bases and J dropped 9 bases, with 15 bases sitting between them. As DNA, the CDR3 is TGTGCCAGCAGCTTTTTGGTCGTGAGGGGTGAGCAGTTCTTC. Protein sequence: CASSFLVVRGEQFF.

This clonotype came up a few times. The chain combines TRBV10-1 with TRBJ2-1, with 7 bases matching TRBD2. The germline gives CDR1 WNHNN, CDR2 SYGVQD (reference sequence). The trim removed 0 bases at V and 9 bases at J, leaving 11 bases unmatched. This CDR3 contains 16 residues. CDR3 region: CASSESLAGVIREQFF. In nucleotides, the CDR3 is TGCGCCAGCAGTGAGTCTCTTGCGGGGGTAATTCGTGAGCAGTTCTTC.

This clonotype has at least ten counts. The chain uses TRBV28 and TRBJ2-7; tentatively, D is TRBD1 or TRBD2 (7 bases each). The CDR3 totals 15 residues. V dropped 8 bases and J dropped 0 bases, with 17 bases sitting between them. Germline CDR1 MDHEN, CDR2 SYDVKM. The DNA for the CDR3 is TGTGCCAGCGCCAGGGGGGGGGGCTTCTCCTACGAGCAGTACTTC. Its translation: CASARGGGFSYEQYF.

This clonotype was counted at least ten times. This sequence joins TRBV5-1 and TRBJ2-1, with 10 bases aligning to TRBD2. The CDR3 contains 16 residues. In germline, CDR1 is SGHRS, CDR2 YFSETQ. Trimming cost V 2 bases and J 5 bases; bases outside gene matches: 7. CDR3 amino acids: CASSFRLTSGNNEQFF. In DNA, the CDR3 is TGCGCCAGCAGCTTTCGGCTCACTAGCGGGAACAATGAGCAGTTCTTC.

V usage is TRBV12-3 or TRBV12-4 and J usage is TRBJ1-1, with TRBD1 as a possible D gene (5 bases). Trimming stripped 3 bases from V and 3 bases from J, with 17 bases between. The CDR3 is made up of 16 amino acids. The CDR3 is CASSFRGSAWYTEAFF. In DNA form, the CDR3 reads TGTGCCAGCAGTTTTCGGGGGTCCGCGTGGTACACTGAAGCTTTCTTT.

The chain couples TRBV2 to TRBJ2-5; TRBD1 aligns across 8 bases. Germline values: CDR1 SNHLY, CDR2 FYNNEI. The V and J ends lost 5 bases and 2 bases, in that order; junction bases with no gene match: 4. The CDR3 length is 14 residues. The CDR3 loop reads CASSKDRAQETQYF. The CDR3 coding sequence is TGTGCCAGCAGTAAGGACAGGGCTCAAGAGACCCAGTACTTC.